What follows are 19 T cell receptor beta chains derived from one specimen sequenced in a study of T cell responses to AZD1222 COVID-19 vaccine. Data came from immunoSEQ multiplex PCR; TCRdb stores just in-frame clones and leaves some out. The sample holds some 150,000 clones, around 88% seen once. The sequencing used peripheral blood, collected on day 0 of MenACWY control vaccination. The receptors stem from an adult in good health.

The chain joins TRBV24-1 to TRBJ2-1; D unresolved. The CDR3 spans 14 residues. The V end lost 0 bases, the J end lost 10 bases, and 12 bases lay between the germline ends. The germline V gene has CDR1 KGHDR and CDR2 SFDVKD. CDR3 coding DNA: TGTGCCACCAGTGATTTGAGGTTGACTCCCGAGCAGTTCTTC. It codes for CATSDLRLTPEQFF.

The sample holds one count of this clone. The genes are TRBV13 and TRBJ2-7, with 7 bases lining up with TRBD1. Germline trimming cut 5 bases from V and 7 bases from J; bases unmatched to any gene: 11. CDR3 length: 14 amino acids. Germline CDR1 and CDR2: PRHDT and FYEKMQ (reference sequence). The CDR3 bases are TGTGCCAGCAGCCCTCGACAGGGAAGCTTAGAGCAGTACTTC. It is translated as CASSPRQGSLEQYF.

This clone was seen once. The rearrangement joins TRBV6-5 to TRBJ1-2; D gene ambiguous. This CDR3 comprises 14 residues. The germline V and J ends were trimmed by 2 bases and 4 bases, with 11 bases remaining between them. Per the germline V gene, CDR1 is MNHEY and CDR2 is SVGAGI. The CDR3 loop reads CASSYGRRPYGYTF. The CDR3 bases are TGTGCCAGCAGTTACGGTCGCCGACCCTATGGCTACACCTTC.

The rearrangement uses TRBV7-2 and TRBJ1-2, with TRBD1 matching 8 bases. The V gene's germline CDR1 is SGHTA and CDR2 FQGNSA. The V gene end was trimmed by 1 base and the J gene end by 4 bases; junction bases not matched to a gene: 5. This CDR3 has 15 amino acids. CDR3 residues: CASSLETGDLYGYTF. CDR3 DNA: TGTGCCAGCAGCTTAGAGACAGGGGACCTCTATGGCTACACCTTC.

The chain carries TRBV7-3 and TRBJ2-1, with 10 nucleotides matching TRBD2. This CDR3 is built from 15 residues. Looked up from germline, CDR1 is SGHTA and CDR2 is FQGTGA. Trimming cost V 1 base and J 7 bases; bases outside gene matches: 4. CDR3 nucleotide sequence: TGTGCCAGCAGCTTAAAACTAGCGGGGAGGAATGAGCAGTTCTTC. It yields the protein CASSLKLAGRNEQFF.

This chain connects TRBV7-2 to TRBJ2-5, with TRBD2 matching 10 bases. Germline values: CDR1 SGHTA, CDR2 FQGNSA. J lost 2 bases, V lost 4 bases, and 7 bases had no gene match. This CDR3 contains 16 residues. In DNA form, the CDR3 reads TGTGCCAGCAGCTCCCTACTAGCGGGATCACAAGAGACCCAGTACTTC. This codes for CASSSLLAGSQETQYF.

The chain employs TRBV9 and TRBJ1-4; 9 bases align to TRBD1. From germline, CDR1 is SGDLS and CDR2 YYNGEE. V gave up 2 bases and J gave up 7 bases; unmatched junction bases: 6. The CDR3 consists of 15 residues. This CDR3 reads CASSVFGTGSEKLFF. CDR3 bases: TGTGCCAGCAGCGTTTTCGGGACAGGGTCTGAAAAACTGTTTTTT.

The rearrangement uses TRBV24-1 and TRBJ1-5; unclear D gene. V dropped 4 bases and J dropped 3 bases, with 3 bases sitting between them. CDR1 and CDR2 (germline): KGHDR, SFDVKD. CDR3 length equals 12 residues. The CDR3 is CATSDSNQPQHF. CDR3 bases: TGTGCCACCAGTGACTCCAATCAGCCCCAGCATTTT.

The chain carries TRBV5-5 and TRBJ1-1, with 7 bases matching TRBD1. The CDR3 extends over 14 amino acids. J was trimmed by 5 bases and V by 2 bases; bases with no gene match: 6. Germline V gene sequence: CDR1 SGHKS, CDR2 YYEKEE (reference sequence). The CDR3 loop is CASSFQQGRTEAFF. As DNA, the CDR3 is TGTGCCAGCAGCTTCCAACAGGGGCGGACTGAAGCTTTCTTT.

The J gene is TRBJ1-6, the V gene TRBV3-1 (or the pseudogene TRBV3-2); possibly TRBD1 for D (5 bases). The ends were cut back, 4 bases at V and 9 bases at J, with 19 bases in the middle. Germline V gene lookup returns CDR1 LGHDT and CDR2 YNNKEL (reference sequence). CDR3 length: 16 residues. The CDR3 loop is CASSRSTGAQGSPLHF. DNA of the CDR3: TGTGCCAGCAGCCGATCAACAGGAGCCCAGGGTTCACCCCTCCACTTT.

This chain connects TRBV4-2 to TRBJ1-3; D is undetermined. V was pared by 0 bases and J by 2 bases, with 8 bases between. Looked up from germline, CDR1 is LGHNA and CDR2 is YNFKEQ. CDR3 size: 15 residues. CDR3 DNA: TGTGCCAGCAGCCAAGAAGGCGGGGCTGGAAACACCATATATTTT. Translating it yields CASSQEGGAGNTIYF.

The rearrangement links TRBV24-1 to TRBJ1-2; TRBD1 is a possible D gene (6 bases). The CDR3 covers 13 residues. Germline CDR1 is KGHDR and CDR2 is SFDVKD. The germline V and J ends were trimmed by 2 bases and 6 bases, with 9 bases remaining between them. The CDR3 reads CATSDYRAHGYTF. In DNA form, the CDR3 reads TGTGCCACCAGTGATTACAGGGCCCATGGCTACACCTTC.

CDR3 loop: CASRQGLNEKLFF. As DNA, the CDR3 is TGTGCCTCAAGACAGGGCCTAAATGAAAAACTGTTTTTT. The rearrangement uses TRBV10-3 and TRBJ1-4, with TRBD1 identical over 7 bases. Trimming removed 11 bases from V and 5 bases from J; junction bases left unmatched: 8. This CDR3 is 13 amino acids long. Germline CDR1 is ENHRY and CDR2 is SYGVKD.

This sequence joins TRBV20-1 and TRBJ1-3, with D perhaps TRBD1 (5 bases). Trimming took 3 bases from V and 0 from J, leaving 9 bases between them. The CDR3 extends over 14 amino acids. CDR1 is DFQATT and CDR2 is SNEGSKA in the germline V gene (reference sequence). DNA for the CDR3: TGCAGTGCTAGTCCAGGGTACTCTGGAAACACCATATATTTT. Amino acids: CSASPGYSGNTIYF.

The chain links TRBV11-3 to TRBJ2-3; 8 positions match TRBD2. After removal of 5 bases from V and 8 bases from J, the junction contained 3 bases not matched to a gene. Germline V CDR1 and CDR2: SGHNT, YENEEA. The length of the CDR3 is 12 residues. The CDR3, as DNA: TGTGCCAGCAGCCCCGGGGGGGGTACGCAGTATTTT. Its translation: CASSPGGGTQYF.

The V gene is TRBV5-6, the J gene TRBJ1-2; no definite D call. This CDR3 is 13 amino acids long. The V gene lost 4 bases and the J gene lost 4 bases, with 11 bases spanning the gap. Per the germline V gene, CDR1 is SGHDT and CDR2 is YYEEEE. This chain's CDR3 is CASSPPGIYGYTF. CDR3 DNA: TGTGCCAGCAGCCCCCCCGGGATCTATGGCTACACCTTC.

V and J are TRBV6-6 and TRBJ1-1; possibly TRBD1 for D (5 bases). There are 13 residues in the CDR3. Between the trimmed V and J ends, which lost 6 bases and 2 bases, there was a span of 10 bases. Germline CDR1 and CDR2: MNHNY and SVGAGI (reference sequence). The CDR3 spells CASRGASNTEAFF. The CDR3, as DNA: TGTGCCAGCAGAGGGGCCAGTAACACTGAAGCTTTCTTT.

This rearrangement joins TRBV10-3 to TRBJ2-2; D possibly corresponds to TRBD2 (6 bases). The CDR3 consists of 14 residues. Trimming took off 9 bases at V and 2 bases at J, with 13 bases between the two ends. CDR1 is ENHRY, CDR2 SYGVKD, per germline. CDR3 coding DNA: TGTGCCATTCGACCCGGGACTAACACCGGGGAGCTGTTTTTT. Amino acids: CAIRPGTNTGELFF.

The V and J genes are TRBV14 and TRBJ1-3; D is uncertain. Germline loops: CDR1 SGHDN, CDR2 FVKESK. The length of the CDR3 is 13 residues. V dropped 3 bases and J dropped 0 bases, with 3 bases sitting between them. DNA of the CDR3: TGTGCCAGCAGCCAGATCTCTGGAAACACCATATATTTT. This sequence encodes CASSQISGNTIYF.